These 16 T cell receptor beta chains were all obtained from the same sample, sequenced in a study of blood T cell repertoires in COVID-19. Sequenced by immunoSEQ multiplex PCR; TCRdb stores in-frame clones only, minus some. The sample consists of hundreds of thousands of clones, more than 70% of them appearing once. Specimen: peripheral blood. These TCRs come from a woman aged 45-65 years with acute or convalescent COVID-19.

The CDR3 reads CASSIGMAGRETQYF. CDR3 nucleotides: TGTGCCAGTAGTATTGGCATGGCAGGGAGGGAGACCCAGTACTTC. The chain carries TRBV19 and TRBJ2-5; possible D gene TRBD2, 6 bases. V was pared by 3 bases and J by 5 bases, with 16 bases between. The CDR3 totals 15 residues. Germline CDR1 LNHDA, CDR2 SQIVND (reference sequence).

V usage is TRBV28 and J usage is TRBJ2-1, with 7 bases that match TRBD2. The CDR3 runs to 16 residues. CDR1 and CDR2 (germline): MDHEN, SYDVKM. Unmatched junction bases numbered 7, after V lost 3 bases and J lost 2 bases. The CDR3 DNA reads as TGTGCCAGCAGTTTTTTTTCGGGAGGAACCTACAATGAGCAGTTCTTC. Translating it yields CASSFFSGGTYNEQFF.

This clone was observed a single time. This CDR3 reads CASSFRQNEKLFF. In DNA form, the CDR3 reads TGTGCCAGCAGTTTCAGACAGAATGAAAAACTGTTTTTT. The chain has TRBV11-2 and TRBJ1-4; D is perhaps TRBD1 (5 bases). Germline assignment: CDR1 SGHAT and CDR2 FQNNGV. There are 13 residues in the CDR3. With 6 bases removed from V and 5 bases from J, the gap between germline ends came to 10 bases.

This clone was picked up a small number of times. The chain carries TRBV27 and TRBJ1-2; D remains ambiguous. V was shortened by 4 bases and J by 7 bases, with 16 bases between the two germline ends. CDR1 is MNHEY, CDR2 SMNVEV, per germline (reference sequence). The CDR3 consists of 14 residues. The CDR3 sequence: CASSSYSGLTGYTF. DNA for the CDR3: TGTGCCAGCAGTTCCTACAGCGGCTTGACTGGCTACACCTTC.

The count of this clone is one. The rearrangement joins TRBV6-6 to TRBJ2-5; possibly TRBD2 for D (6 bases). This CDR3 contains 13 residues. Germline V gene lookup returns CDR1 MNHNY and CDR2 SVGAGI (reference sequence). V gave up 2 bases and J gave up 5 bases, with 9 bases separating them. The CDR3 loop is CASSYHGGETQYF. Here the CDR3 DNA reads TGTGCCAGCAGTTACCACGGAGGGGAGACCCAGTACTTC.

This chain links TRBV29-1 with TRBJ2-3; 11 bases line up with TRBD2. Germline V CDR1 and CDR2: SQVTM, ANQGSEA. CDR3 length: 15 amino acids. The V segment lost 6 bases and the J segment 4 bases; nucleotides outside the gene matches: 9. CDR3 residues: CSVVLSGRGADTQYF. In nucleotides, the CDR3 is TGCAGCGTCGTACTTAGCGGGAGGGGGGCAGATACGCAGTATTTT.

The CDR3 DNA is TGTGCCAGCAGTTCTATCACAGACCCCTCTTTCACAGATACGCAGTATTTT. Protein sequence: CASSSITDPSFTDTQYF. The chain combines TRBV27 with TRBJ2-3; no firm D call. Trimming removed 4 bases from V and 2 bases from J, with 19 bases in between. Germline V lookup: CDR1 MNHEY, CDR2 SMNVEV (reference sequence). The CDR3 is 17 residues long.

The V call is TRBV7-3, the J call TRBJ2-2; 15 positions agree with TRBD2. CDR1 is SGHTA, CDR2 FQGTGA, per germline. The CDR3 runs to 18 residues. V shed 3 bases, J shed 6 bases, and the junction held 8 bases outside the gene matches. CDR3 sequence reads: CASSFIPGLAGGSGELFF. For the CDR3, the DNA is TGTGCCAGCAGCTTCATTCCGGGACTAGCGGGAGGATCCGGGGAGCTGTTTTTT.

V is TRBV6-5 and J is TRBJ2-7; D may be TRBD2 (7 bases). CDR1 and CDR2 (germline): MNHEY, SVGAGI. The CDR3 extends over 14 amino acids. V was pared by 0 bases and J by 3 bases, with 9 bases between. Here the CDR3 reads CASSYSGGGYEQYF. Written as DNA, the CDR3 is TGTGCCAGCAGTTACTCAGGGGGGGGCTACGAGCAGTACTTC.

The V and J genes are TRBV19 and TRBJ2-5; 14 positions match TRBD2. V was pared by 5 bases and J by 5 bases, with 7 bases of the junction left unmatched. The germline V gene has CDR1 LNHDA and CDR2 SQIVND (reference sequence). This CDR3 has 16 residues. CDR3 nucleotides: TGTGCCAGTAGTCCGGGACTAGCGGGAGCGGGGGAGACCCAGTACTTC. Translating it yields CASSPGLAGAGETQYF.

The J gene is TRBJ2-7, the V gene TRBV10-3; TRBD2 matches at 7 bases. CDR3 length: 15 residues. The germline CDR1 and CDR2 sequences are ENHRY and SYGVKD. V gave up 8 bases and J gave up 1 base; unmatched junction bases: 11. CDR3 loop: CAISRTGGGSYEQYF. The CDR3 nucleotides are TGTGCCATCTCGAGAACGGGGGGAGGATCCTACGAGCAGTACTTC.

The chain recombines TRBV21-1 with TRBJ1-5; the tabulated D call, TRBD1, remains unverified against the DNA. TRBV21-1 is a known pseudogene. This CDR3 has 15 amino acids. CDR3 loop: CASSKGGQGYQPQHF. The CDR3 DNA reads TGTGCCAGCAGCAAAGGGGGACAGGGGTATCAGCCCCAGCATTTT.

The count of this clone is one. This rearrangement joins TRBV28 to TRBJ2-2; the D gene is possibly TRBD1 (6 bases). CDR1 is MDHEN, CDR2 SYDVKM, per germline. The CDR3 spans 15 residues. V shed 10 bases and J shed 5 bases, with 20 bases lying between them. CDR3 nucleotides: TGTGCCATCCTGCCGGCCAGGGGAAGGACCGGGGAGCTGTTTTTT. It specifies CAILPARGRTGELFF.

The chain recombines TRBV7-2 with TRBJ2-7, with TRBD2 identical over 7 bases. V lost 1 base, J lost 5 bases, and 5 bases stayed unmatched. The CDR3 spans 14 residues. Germline V lookup: CDR1 SGHTA, CDR2 FQGNSA. The CDR3 region is CASSLVGTNNEQYF. CDR3 bases: TGTGCCAGCAGCTTAGTCGGGACTAACAACGAGCAGTACTTC.

The chain combines TRBV12-3 or TRBV12-4 with TRBJ2-7; D not resolved. The ends were cut back, 4 bases at V and 4 bases at J, with 11 bases in the middle. The CDR3 consists of 13 residues. The CDR3 coding sequence is TGTGCCAGCAGTTCGCCTCAACATTACGAGCAGTACTTC. Translation: CASSSPQHYEQYF.

The chain has TRBV6-5 and TRBJ2-1, with D unresolved. V was shortened by 10 bases and J by 7 bases, with 11 bases between the two germline ends. The CDR3 sequence is 11 residues long. CDR1 is MNHEY, CDR2 SVGAGI, per germline. This CDR3 reads CATSFSNEQFF. The CDR3, as DNA: TGTGCCACCTCTTTTAGTAATGAGCAGTTCTTC.